The entry below gives a single T cell receptor beta chain sequence along with its context. The antigen is not known. The sample carries other DNA sequences with the same CDR3. Profiling relied on immunoSEQ multiplex PCR, and the TCRdb table lists in-frame clones only, not all of them. The sample records tens of thousands of clones, 80% to 90% being singletons. The data were obtained in a study of OX40 agonist ivuxolimab in advanced cancers. Findings of the study overall: The study found among the lowest clonal expansion in partial responders at 0.1-3.0 mg/kg.

The V gene lost 5 bases and the J gene lost 1 base, with 17 bases spanning the gap. In germline, CDR1 is SGHAT, CDR2 FQDESV (reference sequence). The CDR3 covers 16 residues. The chain carries TRBV11-1 and TRBJ1-1; D possibly corresponds to TRBD1 (5 bases). The sample was CD4+ or CD8+ T cells sorted from blood, taken in a trial of the OX40 agonist ivuxolimab. The source is an adult with an advanced solid tumor such as melanoma, head and neck, liver or kidney cancer. The CDR3 reads CASSTGRGGWNTEAFF. The CDR3 bases are TGTGCCAGCAGCACGGGACGGGGAGGATGGAACACTGAAGCTTTCTTT.